Below are 13 T cell receptor beta chains sequenced from a single sample in a study of OX40 agonist ivuxolimab in advanced cancers. Using immunoSEQ multiplex PCR, the repertoire was profiled, and TCRdb retains in-frame clones only, with some absent. Among more than 85,000 clones listed, roughly nine tenths were seen once. The sample was CD4+ or CD8+ T cells sorted from blood, taken in a trial of the OX40 agonist ivuxolimab. The receptor source for this set is an adult with an advanced solid tumor such as melanoma, head and neck, liver or kidney cancer.

The CDR3 is CASSLGRRGDTEAFF. CDR3 DNA: TGTGCCAGCAGCTTAGGGCGGAGGGGAGATACTGAAGCTTTCTTT. The rearrangement joins TRBV7-8 to TRBJ1-1, with a weak D call TRBD1 (5 bases). CDR1 is SGHVS and CDR2 is FQNEAQ in the germline V gene. Trimming pared 1 base from V and 5 bases from J, leaving 14 bases between. The CDR3 length is 15 residues.

Only one count was recorded for this clone. J is TRBJ2-5 and V is TRBV29-1; TRBD1 is a possible D gene (5 bases). Germline lookup yields CDR1 SQVTM and CDR2 ANQGSEA. Trimming took off 2 bases at V and 5 bases at J, with 15 bases between the two ends. The CDR3 totals 14 residues. CDR3 loop: CSVERQGLRETQYF. Here the CDR3 DNA reads TGCAGCGTTGAACGGCAGGGATTAAGGGAGACCCAGTACTTC.

This chain links TRBV2 with TRBJ2-5, with 7 bases matching TRBD2. Germline V gives CDR1 SNHLY, CDR2 FYNNEI. CDR3 length: 13 amino acids. V gave up 10 bases and J gave up 4 bases; unmatched junction bases: 9. CDR3: CAIVAGGGETQYF. The CDR3 DNA sequence: TGTGCCATAGTAGCGGGCGGGGGAGAGACCCAGTACTTC.

This chain joins TRBV7-2 and TRBJ2-1, with TRBD1 identical over 8 bases. CDR3 size: 14 residues. Germline V lookup: CDR1 SGHTA, CDR2 FQGNSA. The junction had 7 bases not matched to a gene; V was cut back by 3 bases and J by 9 bases. CDR3 protein: CASSFGQGSLEQFF. In DNA form, the CDR3 reads TGTGCCAGCAGCTTCGGACAGGGAAGTCTTGAGCAGTTCTTC.

The rearrangement uses TRBV19 and TRBJ2-5, with TRBD1 identical over 8 bases. V trimming: 10 bases; J trimming: 2 bases; junction bases outside the gene matches: 9. Germline CDR1 is LNHDA and CDR2 is SQIVND (reference sequence). This CDR3 is 14 amino acids long. In DNA form, the CDR3 reads TGTGCCACATCCCCCTACAGGGGGCAAGAGACCCAGTACTTC. As protein: CATSPYRGQETQYF. The variable domain in full, completed from reference TRBV19 and TRBJ2-5, reads DGGITQSPKYLFRKEGQNVTLSCEQNLNHDAMYWYRQDPGQGLRLIYYSQIVNDFQKGDIAEGYSVSREKKESFPLTVTSAQKNPTAFYLCATSPYRGQETQYFGPGTRLLVL.

The chain employs TRBV28 and TRBJ2-7; 9 positions agree with TRBD1. The V gene's germline CDR1 is MDHEN and CDR2 SYDVKM. V dropped 6 bases and J dropped 7; count of bases not matched to a gene: 10. The CDR3 extends over 14 amino acids. DNA of the CDR3: TGTGCCAGCAGCCGTCCCGGGACAGGGTCTGAGCAGTACTTC. The encoded protein is CASSRPGTGSEQYF.

V usage is TRBV7-8 and J usage is TRBJ2-2; D not resolved. Trimming took 7 bases from V and 2 from J, leaving 8 bases between them. Germline V gene sequence: CDR1 SGHVS, CDR2 FQNEAQ. This CDR3 is built from 13 residues. The CDR3 DNA reads TGTGCCAGCATTTCGGGTAACACCGGGGAGCTGTTTTTT. Translating gives CASISGNTGELFF.

The chain carries TRBV29-1 and TRBJ1-1; D not certain. The V and J ends lost 5 bases and 1 base respectively, with 14 bases between them. The CDR3 contains 14 residues. The germline CDR1 and CDR2 sequences are SQVTM and ANQGSEA. The DNA of the CDR3 is TGCAGCGTTCGACGGTTAGATTCGAACACTGAAGCTTTCTTT. As protein: CSVRRLDSNTEAFF.

This clone was counted once. The chain links TRBV11-3 to TRBJ2-3, with D possibly TRBD2 on 5 matching bases. The V end lost 0 bases, the J end lost 0 bases, and 10 bases lay between the germline ends. Germline V gene data show CDR1 as SGHNT and CDR2 as YENEEA. The CDR3 covers 16 residues. The CDR3 region has the DNA TGTGCCAGCAGCTTAGATTTGGCTAGCAGCACAGATACGCAGTATTTT. It codes for CASSLDLASSTDTQYF.

The chain couples TRBV29-1 to TRBJ2-1; D gene ambiguous. V was clipped by 4 bases and J by 5 bases, with 9 bases between them. The CDR3 has 12 amino acids. CDR1 SQVTM and CDR2 ANQGSEA come from the germline V gene. This chain's CDR3 is CSVGVGDNEQFF. CDR3 bases: TGCAGCGTTGGCGTAGGAGACAATGAGCAGTTCTTC.

The J gene is TRBJ1-6, the V gene TRBV30, with D perhaps matching TRBD1 (5 bases). Per germline, CDR1 GTSNPN and CDR2 SVGIG (reference sequence). The length of the CDR3 is 19 residues. Trimming cost V 1 base and J 4 bases, with 23 bases left between them. CDR3 region: CAWSGESNRWSPYNSPLHF. In nucleotides, the CDR3 is TGTGCCTGGAGTGGCGAAAGCAACAGGTGGTCCCCTTATAATTCACCCCTCCACTTT.

This clone has more than one count but fewer than ten. This chain uses TRBV7-8 with TRBJ2-5; D is possibly TRBD2 (7 bases). V was pared by 5 bases and J by 4 bases, with 17 bases between. CDR1 is SGHVS, CDR2 FQNEAQ, per germline. This CDR3 has 15 amino acids. Here the CDR3 reads CASSRGLGGGETQYF. The CDR3 DNA is TGTGCCAGCAGCCGAGGACTAGGGGGTGGAGAGACCCAGTACTTC.

This clone was seen ten or more times. Other nucleotide sequences in the sample specify the same CDR3. V gene TRBV2 combines with J gene TRBJ1-2; the D is unclear. The CDR3 covers 13 residues. CDR1 is SNHLY, CDR2 FYNNEI, per germline. Deletions cut 6 bases from V and 0 bases from J, with 8 bases between. Written as DNA, the CDR3 is TGTGCCAGCAGCGACGGAGCTAACTATGGCTACACCTTC. It translates to CASSDGANYGYTF.